Listed here are 30 T cell receptor beta chains from one sample, sequenced in a study of blood T cell repertoires in COVID-19. Assay: immunoSEQ multiplex PCR; the TCRdb copy retains only in-frame clones and omits some. The sample contains 150,000 to 200,000 clones, about 80% of which appear only once. The sample taken for sequencing was PBMCs or T cells enriched from blood (not recorded which). These receptors came from a man in his fifties or sixties who had recovered from COVID-19.

The genes are TRBV5-1 and TRBJ1-3; 9 nucleotides align to TRBD1. V lost 4 bases and J lost 2; bases outside the gene matches: 10. The CDR3 consists of 17 residues. Germline loops: CDR1 SGHRS, CDR2 YFSETQ. CDR3: CASSPIGTGLAGNTIYF. CDR3 sequence (DNA): TGCGCCAGCAGCCCAATCGGGACAGGGTTGGCTGGAAACACCATATATTTT.

This clone has just a few counts. The rearrangement joins TRBV2 to TRBJ2-1, with D possibly TRBD1 on 5 matching bases. This CDR3 comprises 11 residues. CDR1 is SNHLY, CDR2 FYNNEI, per germline. V was cut by 10 bases and J by 4 bases, with 8 bases left in between. The CDR3 DNA reads TGTGCCAACAGACAGTACAATGAGCAGTTCTTC. Amino acids: CANRQYNEQFF.

The CDR3 sequence is CSAPRGEAFF. The CDR3 coding sequence is TGCAGTGCCCCTCGGGGTGAAGCTTTCTTT. V is TRBV20-1 and J is TRBJ1-1, with D hard to call. This CDR3 has 10 amino acids. V lost 6 bases, J lost 7 bases, and 9 bases lay in between. CDR1 and CDR2 (germline): DFQATT, SNEGSKA (reference sequence).

The J gene is TRBJ2-7, the V gene TRBV7-2, with TRBD2 matching over 11 bases. Losses at the gene ends were 4 bases for V and 6 bases for J; bases not matched to a gene: 20. Germline V gene lookup returns CDR1 SGHTA and CDR2 FQGNSA. The CDR3 has 19 residues. CDR3 residues: CASSSTRRLAGRKASEQYF. The CDR3 region has the DNA TGTGCCAGCAGCTCGACCAGAAGACTAGCGGGAAGGAAAGCTAGCGAGCAGTACTTC.

The chain combines TRBV14 with TRBJ2-5; 16 nucleotides align to TRBD2. V lost 5 bases, J lost 4 bases, and 13 bases stayed unmatched. The CDR3 extends over 19 amino acids. Per the germline V gene, CDR1 is SGHDN and CDR2 is FVKESK. The CDR3 reads CASSFRTGTSGGARETQYF. The CDR3 DNA sequence: TGTGCCAGCAGCTTTCGGACCGGGACTAGCGGGGGGGCCAGAGAGACCCAGTACTTC.

The CDR3 DNA reads TGTGCCAGCAGCTTCACCGGCTATGGCTACACCTTC. Translation gives CASSFTGYGYTF. The V and J genes are TRBV7-3 and TRBJ1-2; no definite D call. Trimming removed 3 bases from V and 4 bases from J, with 6 bases in between. CDR3 length equals 12 residues. Germline-derived CDR1 and CDR2 are SGHTA and FQGTGA.

This clone has just a few counts. The chain uses TRBV5-1 and TRBJ1-5, with TRBD1 matching over 9 bases. V trimming: 0 bases; J trimming: 4 bases; junction bases outside the gene matches: 8. Germline-derived CDR1 and CDR2 are SGHRS and YFSETQ. The CDR3 extends over 17 amino acids. The chain's CDR3 is CASSLGPGQGNNQPQHF. CDR3 DNA sequence: TGCGCCAGCAGCTTGGGGCCAGGACAGGGGAATAATCAGCCCCAGCATTTT.

This chain joins TRBV29-1 and TRBJ2-3, with TRBD2 matching over 9 bases. The germline V gene encodes CDR1 SQVTM and CDR2 ANQGSEA. Trimming took 0 bases from V and 1 from J; bases not matched to a gene: 14. This CDR3 is built from 19 residues. CDR3 DNA sequence: TGCAGCGTTGAAGACTGGAAGCGGGGGGCATCTGGGGGCACAGATACGCAGTATTTT. Translating it yields CSVEDWKRGASGGTDTQYF.

As DNA, the CDR3 is TGCAGCGTCCGCCGGACAGGGTCGGAGTACTATGGCTACACCTTC. Translating it yields CSVRRTGSEYYGYTF. The rearrangement uses TRBV29-1 and TRBJ1-2; TRBD1 matches 8 bases. With 6 bases clipped from V and 3 bases from J, the junction kept 12 bases outside the gene matches. Germline assignment: CDR1 SQVTM and CDR2 ANQGSEA. The CDR3 loop spans 15 amino acids.

This chain joins TRBV7-8 and TRBJ1-1; no clear D. The ends were cut back, 3 bases at V and 0 bases at J, with 5 bases in the middle. CDR3 size: 13 residues. Germline V gene lookup returns CDR1 SGHVS and CDR2 FQNEAQ. CDR3 sequence: CASSLPMNTEAFF. Written as DNA, the CDR3 is TGTGCCAGCAGCTTGCCTATGAACACTGAAGCTTTCTTT.

The V call is TRBV19, the J call TRBJ1-6, with a weak D call TRBD1 (6 bases). The length of the CDR3 is 15 residues. The germline V gene has CDR1 LNHDA and CDR2 SQIVND (reference sequence). V was trimmed by 5 bases and J by 5 bases, leaving 13 bases between them. The CDR3 sequence is CASSPMRTDNSPLHF. For the CDR3, the DNA is TGTGCCAGTAGTCCCATGCGGACAGATAATTCACCCCTCCACTTT.

V gene TRBV25-1 combines with J gene TRBJ1-4; perhaps TRBD1 as D (6 bases). V gave up 5 bases and J gave up 4 bases, with 11 bases separating them. This CDR3 has 14 residues. The germline CDR1 and CDR2 sequences are MGHDK and SYGVNS. The CDR3 region is CASSSRDINEKLFF. CDR3 sequence (DNA): TGTGCCAGCAGTAGCCGGGACATTAATGAAAAACTGTTTTTT.

V usage is TRBV11-3 and J usage is TRBJ2-2; 7 bases are shared with TRBD1. Per the germline V gene, CDR1 is SGHNT and CDR2 is YENEEA. The CDR3 runs 17 residues. V lost 3 bases to trimming and J lost 1 base; unmatched junction nucleotides: 8. CDR3 in DNA: TGTGCCAGCAGCTTGGCAGGGACAGCATTGAACACCGGGGAGCTGTTTTTT. As protein: CASSLAGTALNTGELFF.

The chain uses TRBV2 and TRBJ1-3, with a tentative D call TRBD1 (6 bases). The ends were cut back, 4 bases at V and 5 bases at J, with 9 bases in the middle. The germline V gene has CDR1 SNHLY and CDR2 FYNNEI. This CDR3 is 13 amino acids long. Here the CDR3 DNA reads TGTGCCAGCAGTGTGGACAGCCGAAACACCATATATTTT. As protein: CASSVDSRNTIYF. The full variable domain, with the rest looked up from reference TRBV2 and TRBJ1-3, is EPEVTQTPSHQVTQMGQEVILRCVPISNHLYFYWYRQILGQKVEFLVSFYNNEISEKSEIFDDQFSVERPDGSNFTLKIRSTKLEDSAMYFCASSVDSRNTIYFGEGSWLTVV.

CDR3: CASSQRTGSGYGYTF. CDR3 coding DNA: TGTGCCAGCAGCCAAAGGACAGGGTCGGGGTATGGCTACACCTTC. The chain recombines TRBV3-1 (or the pseudogene TRBV3-2) with TRBJ1-2, with 8 positions matching TRBD1. This CDR3 contains 15 residues. CDR1 is LGHDT, CDR2 YNNKEL, per germline (reference sequence). Unmatched junction bases numbered 7, after V lost 2 bases and J lost 5 bases.

The chain uses TRBV27 and TRBJ1-1, with 8 positions matching TRBD1. The length of the CDR3 is 14 residues. J gave up 0 bases and V 6 bases, and 3 bases lay outside the gene matches. CDR1 and CDR2 from the germline V gene are MNHEY and SMNVEV (reference sequence). CDR3 region: CASREDRVNTEAFF. DNA of the CDR3: TGTGCCAGCAGAGAGGACAGGGTGAACACTGAAGCTTTCTTT.

The chain has TRBV7-2 and TRBJ1-6; 7 nucleotides align to TRBD1. In germline, CDR1 is SGHTA, CDR2 FQGNSA. There are 15 residues in the CDR3. V lost 5 bases and J lost 7; bases outside the gene matches: 8. CDR3 protein: CASSQTGERNSPLHF. The CDR3 nucleotides are TGTGCCAGCAGCCAAACAGGGGAAAGGAATTCACCCCTCCACTTT.

The chain has TRBV7-3 and TRBJ2-1, with 9 bases aligning to TRBD2. The CDR3 loop spans 16 amino acids. J lost 4 bases, V lost 1 base, and 5 bases had no gene match. Germline loops: CDR1 SGHTA, CDR2 FQGTGA. The CDR3: CASSLRFAGGYNEQFF. Here the CDR3 DNA reads TGTGCCAGCAGCTTAAGGTTTGCGGGGGGGTACAATGAGCAGTTCTTC.

V usage is TRBV25-1 and J usage is TRBJ1-6, with 7 nucleotides matching TRBD1. V gave up 7 bases and J gave up 6 bases; unmatched junction bases: 3. The CDR3 has 13 amino acids. Per the germline V gene, CDR1 is MGHDK and CDR2 is SYGVNS. CDR3 protein: CASNGQVNSPLHF. The CDR3 nucleotides read TGTGCCAGCAACGGACAGGTTAATTCACCCCTCCACTTT.

This chain joins TRBV5-3 and TRBJ2-7, with 9 bases fitting TRBD1. TRBV5-3 is designated an ORF whose function remains uncertain. V lost 4 bases, J lost 1 base, and 6 bases stayed unmatched. The CDR3 has 15 amino acids. CDR3 nucleotide sequence: TGTGCCAGAAGCCAGGACAGGGGTCTTTCCTACGAGCAGTACTTC. This gives the protein CARSQDRGLSYEQYF.

The chain joins TRBV2 to TRBJ2-5; 7 bases align to TRBD2. The CDR3 runs 15 residues. Germline CDR1 SNHLY, CDR2 FYNNEI. Trimming removed 4 bases from V and 3 bases from J; junction bases left unmatched: 8. The CDR3 region has the DNA TGTGCCAGCAGTGGCCTCGGGGCGGGGGAAGAGACCCAGTACTTC. Residues: CASSGLGAGEETQYF. Full variable domain (remainder filled in from reference TRBV2 and TRBJ2-5): EPEVTQTPSHQVTQMGQEVILRCVPISNHLYFYWYRQILGQKVEFLVSFYNNEISEKSEIFDDQFSVERPDGSNFTLKIRSTKLEDSAMYFCASSGLGAGEETQYFGPGTRLLVL.

This chain links TRBV3-1 (or the pseudogene TRBV3-2) with TRBJ1-2; TRBD1 is a possible D gene (5 bases). Per germline, CDR1 LGHDT and CDR2 YNNKEL (reference sequence). The CDR3 contains 12 residues. V was pared by 4 bases and J by 7 bases, with 10 bases between. The CDR3 loop reads CASSPGDTGYTF. Written as DNA, the CDR3 is TGTGCCAGCAGCCCGGGGGATACTGGCTACACCTTC.

The rearrangement joins TRBV18 to TRBJ2-5; 8 bases align to TRBD2. Germline loops: CDR1 KGHSH, CDR2 LQKENI. With 3 bases clipped from V and 5 bases from J, the junction kept 8 bases outside the gene matches. The CDR3 consists of 15 residues. CDR3 amino acids: CASSPAGPGGETQYF. DNA of the CDR3: TGTGCCAGCTCACCGGCCGGCCCGGGAGGGGAGACCCAGTACTTC.

The V gene is TRBV3-1 (or the pseudogene TRBV3-2), the J gene TRBJ2-3, with D maybe TRBD2 (7 bases). The CDR3 loop spans 15 amino acids. V lost 8 bases, J lost 2 bases, and 17 bases lay in between. CDR1 and CDR2 (germline): LGHDT, YNNKEL (reference sequence). This CDR3 is CASGGGGALTDTQYF. The CDR3 bases are TGTGCCAGCGGCGGAGGGGGGGCCCTCACAGATACGCAGTATTTT.

The rearrangement uses TRBV18 and TRBJ1-5; maybe TRBD1 (5 bases). CDR1 KGHSH and CDR2 LQKENI come from the germline V gene. Trimming shortened V by 6 bases and J by 5 bases, and 14 bases separated the two germline ends. The CDR3 is 14 amino acids. CDR3 region: CASSSGAGYQPQHF. The CDR3, as DNA: TGTGCCAGCTCCAGTGGGGCTGGGTATCAGCCCCAGCATTTT. Full variable domain (outside the CDR3, taken from reference TRBV18 and TRBJ1-5): NAGVMQNPRHLVRRRGQEARLRCSPMKGHSHVYWYRQLPEEGLKFMVYLQKENIIDESGMPKERFSAEFPKEGPSILRIQQVVRGDSAAYFCASSSGAGYQPQHFGDGTRLSIL.

The J gene is TRBJ1-6, the V gene TRBV5-1; 7 nucleotides line up with TRBD1. The CDR3 has 14 residues. Germline V gene data show CDR1 as SGHRS and CDR2 as YFSETQ. The V and J ends lost 1 base and 9 bases, in that order; junction bases with no gene match: 4. The CDR3 spells CASSLLGGSSPLHF. For the CDR3, the DNA is TGCGCCAGCAGCTTGTTAGGGGGCAGTTCACCCCTCCACTTT.

The chain recombines TRBV6-5 with TRBJ1-4, with unresolved D. The CDR3 is made up of 14 amino acids. Germline V gene data show CDR1 as MNHEY and CDR2 as SVGAGI. Trimming took 5 bases from V and 4 from J, leaving 11 bases between them. The CDR3 sequence: CASSTRVLNEKLFF. CDR3 sequence (DNA): TGTGCCAGCAGTACTCGCGTCCTTAATGAAAAACTGTTTTTT.

The chain combines TRBV5-1 with TRBJ1-1, with no clear D. Germline CDR1 SGHRS, CDR2 YFSETQ. The V gene lost 4 bases and the J gene lost 3 bases, with 7 bases spanning the gap. The length of the CDR3 is 12 residues. This chain's CDR3 is CASSLQDTEAFF. The CDR3, as DNA: TGCGCCAGCAGCCTGCAGGACACTGAAGCTTTCTTT. Supplemented by reference TRBV5-1 and TRBJ1-1, the full variable domain reads KAGVTQTPRYLIKTRGQQVTLSCSPISGHRSVSWYQQTPGQGLQFLFEYFSETQRNKGNFPGRFSGRQFSNSRSEMNVSTLELGDSALYLCASSLQDTEAFFGQGTRLTVV.

The rearrangement uses TRBV12-3 or TRBV12-4 and TRBJ1-1; no reliable D call. Trimming took off 6 bases at V and 1 base at J, with 9 bases between the two ends. This CDR3 is 13 amino acids long. CDR3 sequence: CASSLTQNTEAFF. In DNA, the CDR3 is TGTGCCAGCAGCTTGACACAGAACACTGAAGCTTTCTTT.

In nucleotides, the CDR3 is TGTGCCAGCAGCCGGCGTCAGGAGAACACTGAAGCTTTCTTT. It translates to CASSRRQENTEAFF. This rearrangement joins TRBV3-1 (or the pseudogene TRBV3-2) to TRBJ1-1; no clear D. V lost 4 bases and J lost 1, with 10 bases in between. The germline V gene encodes CDR1 LGHDT and CDR2 YNNKEL (reference sequence). The CDR3 length is 14 residues.